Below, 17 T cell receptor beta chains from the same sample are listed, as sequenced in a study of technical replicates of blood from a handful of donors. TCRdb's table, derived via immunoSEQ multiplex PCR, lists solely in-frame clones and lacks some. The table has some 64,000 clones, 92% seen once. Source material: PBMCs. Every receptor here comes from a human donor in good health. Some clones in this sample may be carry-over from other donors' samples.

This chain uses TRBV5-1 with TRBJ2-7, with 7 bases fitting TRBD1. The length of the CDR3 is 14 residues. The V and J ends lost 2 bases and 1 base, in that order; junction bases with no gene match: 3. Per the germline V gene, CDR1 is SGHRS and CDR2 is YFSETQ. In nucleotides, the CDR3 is TGCGCCAGCAGCTTCACAGGGGATTCCTACGAGCAGTACTTC. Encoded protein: CASSFTGDSYEQYF.

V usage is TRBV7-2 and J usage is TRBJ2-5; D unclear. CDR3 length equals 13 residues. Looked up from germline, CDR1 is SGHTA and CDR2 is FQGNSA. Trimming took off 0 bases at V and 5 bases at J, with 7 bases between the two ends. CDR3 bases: TGTGCCAGCAGCTTAGCATCGGTGGAGACCCAGTACTTC. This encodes CASSLASVETQYF.

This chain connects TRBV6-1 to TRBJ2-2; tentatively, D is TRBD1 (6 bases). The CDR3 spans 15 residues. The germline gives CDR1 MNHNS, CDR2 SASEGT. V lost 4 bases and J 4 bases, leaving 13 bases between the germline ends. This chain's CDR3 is CASSAGGATTGELFF. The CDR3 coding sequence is TGTGCCAGCAGTGCTGGGGGCGCGACCACCGGGGAGCTGTTTTTT.

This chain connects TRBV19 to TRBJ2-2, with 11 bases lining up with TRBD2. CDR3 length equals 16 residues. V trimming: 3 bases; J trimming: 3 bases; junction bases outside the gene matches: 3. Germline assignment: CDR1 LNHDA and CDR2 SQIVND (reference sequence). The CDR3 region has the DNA TGTGCCAGTAGTATTTTAGCGGGGGGGGACACCGGGGAGCTGTTTTTT. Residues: CASSILAGGDTGELFF. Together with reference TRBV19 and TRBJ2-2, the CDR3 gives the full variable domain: DGGITQSPKYLFRKEGQNVTLSCEQNLNHDAMYWYRQDPGQGLRLIYYSQIVNDFQKGDIAEGYSVSREKKESFPLTVTSAQKNPTAFYLCASSILAGGDTGELFFGEGSRLTVL.

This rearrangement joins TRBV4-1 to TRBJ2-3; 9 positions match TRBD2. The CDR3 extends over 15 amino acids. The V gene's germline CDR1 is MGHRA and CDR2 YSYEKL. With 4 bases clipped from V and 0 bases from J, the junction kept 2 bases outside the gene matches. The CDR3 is CASSLTSGSTDTQYF. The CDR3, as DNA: TGCGCCAGCAGCCTCACTAGCGGGAGCACAGATACGCAGTATTTT.

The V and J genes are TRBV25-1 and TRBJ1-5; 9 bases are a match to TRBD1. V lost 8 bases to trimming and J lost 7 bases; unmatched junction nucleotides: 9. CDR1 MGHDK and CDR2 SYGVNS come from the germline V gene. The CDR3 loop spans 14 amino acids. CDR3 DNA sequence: TGTGCCAGCCGGGGACAGGGACGGTCGCAGCCCCAGCATTTT. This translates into CASRGQGRSQPQHF.

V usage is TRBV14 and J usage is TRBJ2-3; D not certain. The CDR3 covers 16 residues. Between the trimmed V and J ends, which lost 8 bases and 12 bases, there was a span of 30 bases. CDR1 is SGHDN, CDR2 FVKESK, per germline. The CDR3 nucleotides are TGTGCCAGCCGTCTGGCCAGGCCCTCCCCCACCCCATCCCAGTATTTT. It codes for CASRLARPSPTPSQYF.

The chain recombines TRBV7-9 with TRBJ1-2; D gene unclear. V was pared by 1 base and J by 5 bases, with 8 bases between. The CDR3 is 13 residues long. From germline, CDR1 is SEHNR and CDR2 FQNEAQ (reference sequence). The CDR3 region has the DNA TGTGCCAGCAGCTTAGGAGGGTTATATGGCTACACCTTC. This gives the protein CASSLGGLYGYTF.

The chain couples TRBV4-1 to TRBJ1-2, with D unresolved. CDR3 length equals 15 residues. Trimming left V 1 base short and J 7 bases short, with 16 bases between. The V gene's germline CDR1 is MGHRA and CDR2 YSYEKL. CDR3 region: CASSQGPGSTSGYTF. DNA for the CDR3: TGCGCCAGCAGCCAAGGACCGGGGTCTACATCTGGCTACACCTTC.

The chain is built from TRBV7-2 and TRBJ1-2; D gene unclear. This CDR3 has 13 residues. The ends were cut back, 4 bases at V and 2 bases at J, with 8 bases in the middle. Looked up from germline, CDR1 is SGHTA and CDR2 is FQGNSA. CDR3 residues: CASSSDTNYGYTF. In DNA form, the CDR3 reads TGTGCCAGCAGCTCCGACACGAACTATGGCTACACCTTC.

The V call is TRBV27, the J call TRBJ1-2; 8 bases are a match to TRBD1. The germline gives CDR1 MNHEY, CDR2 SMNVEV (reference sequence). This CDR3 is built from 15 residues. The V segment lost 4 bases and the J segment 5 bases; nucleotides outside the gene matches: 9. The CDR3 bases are TGTGCCAGCAGTTCCACCGCGGGACAGGTATATGGCTACACCTTC. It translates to CASSSTAGQVYGYTF.

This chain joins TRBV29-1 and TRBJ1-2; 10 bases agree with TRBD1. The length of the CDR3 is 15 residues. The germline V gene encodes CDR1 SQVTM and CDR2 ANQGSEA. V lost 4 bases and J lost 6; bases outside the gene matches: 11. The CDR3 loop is CSVGTGGMATNGYTF. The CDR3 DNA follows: TGCAGCGTTGGGACAGGGGGGATGGCGACTAATGGCTACACCTTC.

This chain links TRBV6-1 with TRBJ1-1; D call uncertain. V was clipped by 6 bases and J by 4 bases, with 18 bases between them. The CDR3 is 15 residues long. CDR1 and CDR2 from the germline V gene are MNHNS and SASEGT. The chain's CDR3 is CASSPIPERGTEAFF. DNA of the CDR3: TGTGCCAGCAGCCCTATACCAGAGCGTGGCACTGAAGCTTTCTTT.

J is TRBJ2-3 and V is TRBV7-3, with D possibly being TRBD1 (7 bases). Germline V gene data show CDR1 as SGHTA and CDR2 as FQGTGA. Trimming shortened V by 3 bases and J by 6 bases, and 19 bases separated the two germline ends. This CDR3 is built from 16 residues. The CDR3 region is CASSFSQGGGSDTQYF. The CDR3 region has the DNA TGTGCCAGCAGCTTTTCCCAGGGGGGTGGTTCGGATACGCAGTATTTT.

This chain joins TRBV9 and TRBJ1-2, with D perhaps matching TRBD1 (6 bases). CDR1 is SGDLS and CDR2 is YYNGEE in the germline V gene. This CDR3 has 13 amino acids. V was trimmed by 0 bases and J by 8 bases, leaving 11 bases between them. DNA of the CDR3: TGTGCCAGCAGCGTAGCAGGGGATTTAGGCTACACCTTC. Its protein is CASSVAGDLGYTF.

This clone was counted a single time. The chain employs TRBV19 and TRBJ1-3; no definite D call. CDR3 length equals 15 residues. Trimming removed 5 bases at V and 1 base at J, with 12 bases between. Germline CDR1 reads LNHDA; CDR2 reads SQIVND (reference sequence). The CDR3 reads CASSAGPGSGNTIYF. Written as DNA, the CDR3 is TGTGCCAGTAGTGCGGGTCCGGGATCTGGAAACACCATATATTTT.

CDR3 amino acids: CASREQVYTEAFF. CDR3 DNA sequence: TGTGCCAGTAGGGAACAGGTGTACACTGAAGCTTTCTTT. J is TRBJ1-1 and V is TRBV19; TRBD1 might be the D (5 bases). Between the trimmed V and J ends, which lost 6 bases and 3 bases, there was a span of 11 bases. The CDR3 length is 13 residues. CDR1 is LNHDA and CDR2 is SQIVND in the germline V gene (reference sequence).